This entry lists 5 T cell receptor beta chains sequenced from one sample in a study of CD8+CD57+ T cells in acquired aplastic anemia. Patients who underwent sequencing had shown CD8+CD57+ cell expansion by flow cytometry. For CDR3 and TCR beta VDJ profiling, genomic DNA was the template used. MiXCR, applied by TCRdb to the reads, yields one record per CDR3 protein. Here the sample spans about 160,000 distinct CDR3 sequences, over 40% being singletons. The source material was sorted CD4+, CD8+, or CD8+CD57+ T cells (not recorded which) from PBMCs. The receptors derive from a human donor with aplastic anemia.

This rearrangement joins TRBV29-1 to TRBJ1-1; no reliable D call. CDR3 length: 13 amino acids. Germline V gene data show CDR1 as SQVTM and CDR2 as ANQGSEA. V lost 1 base, J lost 5 bases, and 11 bases lay in between. CDR3 in DNA: TGCAGCGTTGAAGGCTTATCGGTGACTGAAGCTTTCTTT. This encodes CSVEGLSVTEAFF.

V is TRBV7-6 and J is TRBJ2-3; a weak D match, TRBD2 (6 bases). This CDR3 comprises 15 residues. V lost 1 base and J lost 4, with 12 bases in between. From germline, CDR1 is SGHVS and CDR2 FNYEAQ. The CDR3 is CASSLGGAVADTQYF. The CDR3 region has the DNA TGTGCCAGCAGCTTAGGCGGGGCAGTCGCAGATACGCAGTATTTT.

This clonotype occurred many times. This rearrangement joins TRBV7-6 to TRBJ2-5, with 7 bases lining up with TRBD2. The V gene's germline CDR1 is SGHVS and CDR2 FNYEAQ. The CDR3 covers 14 residues. V trimming: 1 base; J trimming: 5 bases; junction bases outside the gene matches: 4. In nucleotides, the CDR3 is TGTGCCAGCAGCTTAGATTTGGGAGGGGAGACCCAGTACTTC. It translates to CASSLDLGGETQYF.

The J gene is TRBJ1-1, the V gene TRBV3-1, with D unclear. CDR3 length equals 13 residues. The V gene's germline CDR1 is LGHDT and CDR2 YNNKEL (reference sequence). V shed 0 bases and J shed 11 bases, with 13 bases lying between them. The CDR3 spells CASSQDSGRRAFF. CDR3 DNA sequence: TGTGCCAGCAGCCAAGATTCCGGCAGACGGGCTTTCTTT.

This chain uses TRBV10-2 with TRBJ1-1; 8 bases fit TRBD1. Germline V gives CDR1 WSHSY, CDR2 SAAADI. The ends lost 3 bases at V and 0 bases at J; junction bases unmatched: 3. This CDR3 comprises 15 residues. CDR3 bases: TGCGCCAGCAGTGATTACAGGGGGATGAACACTGAAGCTTTCTTT. Its protein product is CASSDYRGMNTEAFF.